The clone carrying this T cell receptor beta chain was recorded a few times. Its antigen is undetermined. The data were taken from a study of cytomegalovirus exposure and HLA in healthy donors. Study-level findings and limits: One cluster of highly shared sequence variants probably arose as a sequencing artifact. A few chains linked to CMV were shown in vitro to be specific for CMV antigens. CMV serostatus alone was available as immune exposure information.

60 Vbeta and 13 Jbeta primers were used in PCR. Repertoires were generated with immunoSEQ multiplex PCR, while TCRdb's copy carries only in-frame clones and drops some. The sample holds about 150,000 clones, 70% to 85% seen once. Sample: PBMCs. The source is a man aged 35-49 years in good health and CMV-seronegative.

CDR3 bases: TGTGCCAGCAGCCAACCCGGGACAGAAATCAGGGATACGCAGTATTTT. Translated, it gives CASSQPGTEIRDTQYF. The chain combines TRBV5-4 with TRBJ2-3; 7 nucleotides line up with TRBD1. This CDR3 is 16 amino acids long. The germline gives CDR1 SGHNT, CDR2 YYREEE (reference sequence). The junction had 14 bases not matched to a gene; V was cut back by 4 bases and J by 6 bases.